Reported below is one T cell receptor (beta chain). Its antigen is currently unknown. The data belong to a study of CD8 T cells in ankylosing spondylitis. Trimming left V 0 bases short and J 3 bases short, with 15 bases between. Germline CDR1 is MNHEY and CDR2 is SVGAGI. The CDR3 covers 16 residues. The study's findings and limits: The authors found the disease-linked clones to be CD8+ and relatively rare in peripheral blood. Significant enrichment of disease-linked clones was reportedly seen in matched ankylosing spondylitis synovial fluid. One TCR beta motif, made up of several highly homologous variants, appeared characteristic of ankylosing spondylitis blood.

The TCR beta libraries were generated through quantitative 5'-RACE incorporating molecular barcodes. TCRdb processed the 5' RACE reads anew with MiXCR; each CDR3 protein has one entry. The sample includes about 340,000 distinct CDR3 sequences, approximately 20% seen only once; the top ten take over 10%. The V call is TRBV6-5, the J call TRBJ2-7; D may be TRBD1 (6 bases). The sequenced material came from blood, either unsorted or a sorted T cell fraction (not recorded which). This clonotype was obtained from a male donor with ankylosing spondylitis or in good health (not recorded which). In nucleotides, the CDR3 is TGTGCCAGCAGTTACTCGGGAAGGGGGTTCAGCTACGAGCAGTACTTC. This translates into CASSYSGRGFSYEQYF.